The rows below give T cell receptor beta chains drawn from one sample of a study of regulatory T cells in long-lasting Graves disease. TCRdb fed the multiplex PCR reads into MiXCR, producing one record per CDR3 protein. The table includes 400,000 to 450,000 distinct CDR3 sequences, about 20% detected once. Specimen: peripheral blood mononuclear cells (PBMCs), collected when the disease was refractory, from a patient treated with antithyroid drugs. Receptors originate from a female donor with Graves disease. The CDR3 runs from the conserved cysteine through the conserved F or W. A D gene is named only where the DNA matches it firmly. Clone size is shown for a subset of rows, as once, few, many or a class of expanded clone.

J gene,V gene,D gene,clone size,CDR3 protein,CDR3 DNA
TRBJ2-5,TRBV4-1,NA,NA,CASSQSLQETQYF,TGCGCCAGCAGCCAATCCCTCCAAGAGACCCAGTACTTC
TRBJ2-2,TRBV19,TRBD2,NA,CASSPSGTSDTGELFF,TGTGCCAGTTCCCCCTCAGGGACTAGCGACACCGGGGAGCTGTTTTTT
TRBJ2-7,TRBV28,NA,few,CASSPYWGSSYEQYF,TGTGCCAGCAGTCCCTATTGGGGGAGTTCCTACGAGCAGTACTTC
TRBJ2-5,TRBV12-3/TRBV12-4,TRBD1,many,CASSSTQQGVGETQYF,TGTGCCAGCAGCTCAACCCAGCAGGGGGTGGGAGAGACCCAGTACTTC
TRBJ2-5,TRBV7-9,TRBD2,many,CASSFSSGRGVTQYF,TGTGCCAGCAGCTTCTCTAGCGGGAGGGGAGTGACCCAGTACTTC
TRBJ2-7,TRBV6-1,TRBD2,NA,CASSTLAGLSYEQYF,TGTGCCAGCAGTACCCTAGCGGGACTCTCCTACGAGCAGTACTTC
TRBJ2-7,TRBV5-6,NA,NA,CASSLETGRASYEQYF,TGTGCCAGCAGCTTGGAGACGGGACGGGCGTCCTACGAGCAGTACTTC
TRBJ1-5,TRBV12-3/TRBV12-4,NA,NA,CASSWGTRGQPQHF,TGTGCCAGCAGTTGGGGAACCAGGGGTCAGCCCCAGCATTTT
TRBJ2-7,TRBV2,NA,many,CASSADIHPYF,TGTGCCAGCAGTGCCGACATACATCCGTACTTC
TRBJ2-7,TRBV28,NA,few,CASLAAYEQYF,TGTGCCAGTCTCGCGGCCTACGAGCAGTACTTC
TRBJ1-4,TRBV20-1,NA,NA,CSATDREEKLFF,TGCAGTGCTACCGACAGAGAGGAAAAACTGTTTTTT
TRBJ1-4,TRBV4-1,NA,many,CASSQGKSTNEKLFF,TGCGCCAGCAGCCAAGGAAAGTCTACTAATGAAAAACTGTTTTTT
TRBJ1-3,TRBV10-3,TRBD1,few,CAISQGQAFSGNTIYF,TGTGCCATCAGCCAGGGACAGGCATTCTCTGGAAACACCATATATTTT
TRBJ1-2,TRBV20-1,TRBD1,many,CSADPGQGRVGYTF,TGCAGTGCAGATCCGGGACAGGGGAGGGTTGGCTACACCTTC
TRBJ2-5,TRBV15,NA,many,CATSREGASEGPETQYF,TGTGCCACCAGCAGAGAAGGTGCTTCCGAGGGGCCAGAGACCCAGTACTTC
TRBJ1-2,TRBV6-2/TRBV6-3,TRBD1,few,CASSPISTGTYGYTF,TGTGCCAGCAGCCCTATTTCGACAGGGACCTATGGCTACACCTTC
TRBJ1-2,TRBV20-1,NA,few,CSARDVGNPGDRAYGYTF,TGCAGTGCTAGAGATGTCGGAAACCCGGGAGACAGAGCCTATGGCTACACCTTC
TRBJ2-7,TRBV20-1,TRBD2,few,CSAGKLAGIYEQYF,TGCAGTGCCGGCAAACTAGCGGGGATTTACGAGCAGTACTTC
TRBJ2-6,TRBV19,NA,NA,CASSITGANVLTF,TGTGCCAGTAGTATTACCGGGGCCAACGTCCTGACTTTC
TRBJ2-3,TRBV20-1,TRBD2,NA,CSARWREGGTQDTQYF,TGCAGTGCTAGATGGCGGGAGGGGGGCACACAAGATACGCAGTATTTT
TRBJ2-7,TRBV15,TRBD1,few,CATSLETGMVYEQYF,TGTGCCACCAGCTTAGAGACAGGGATGGTTTACGAGCAGTACTTC
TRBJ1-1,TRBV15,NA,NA,CATSRVEGSAFF,TGTGCCACCAGCAGAGTGGAGGGTTCGGCTTTCTTT
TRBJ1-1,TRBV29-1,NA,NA,CSTRGVLVNTEAFF,TGCAGCACCCGGGGGGTACTTGTGAACACTGAAGCTTTCTTT
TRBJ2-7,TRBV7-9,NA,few,CASNREPYEQYF,TGTGCCAGCAACCGGGAACCCTACGAGCAGTACTTC
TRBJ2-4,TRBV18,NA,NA,CASSPTGTKNIQYF,TGTGCCAGCTCACCGACCGGGACCAAAAACATTCAGTACTTC
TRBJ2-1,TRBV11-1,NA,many,CASKQDSYNEQFF,TGTGCCAGCAAGCAGGACTCCTACAATGAGCAGTTCTTC
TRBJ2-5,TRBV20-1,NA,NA,CSARGNRGRVLETQYF,TGCAGTGCTAGAGGCAACAGAGGACGAGTCCTCGAGACCCAGTACTTC
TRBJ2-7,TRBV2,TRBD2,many,CASSEEGASGSLIYEQYF,TGTGCCAGCAGTGAAGAGGGTGCTAGCGGGAGTCTTATATACGAGCAGTACTTC
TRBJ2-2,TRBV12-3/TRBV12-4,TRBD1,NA,CASSFGQGRAGELFF,TGTGCCAGCAGCTTTGGACAGGGGCGGGCCGGGGAGCTGTTTTTT
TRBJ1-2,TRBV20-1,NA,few,CSARVYLRDNYGYTF,TGCAGTGCTAGAGTGTATCTCCGGGACAACTATGGCTACACCTTC
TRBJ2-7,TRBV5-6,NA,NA,CASSSLGDEQYF,TGTGCCAGCAGCTCACTGGGCGACGAGCAGTACTTC
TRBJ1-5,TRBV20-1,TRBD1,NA,CSARVGQGTHQPQHF,TGCAGTGCTAGAGTGGGACAGGGCACTCATCAGCCCCAGCATTTT
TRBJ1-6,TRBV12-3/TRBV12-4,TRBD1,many,CASSLWLSGGYNSPLHF,TGTGCCAGCAGTCTGTGGTTGTCAGGGGGCTATAATTCACCCCTCCACTTT
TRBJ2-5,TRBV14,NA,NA,CASSSQGPKTQYF,TGTGCCAGCAGCTCCCAGGGACCCAAGACCCAGTACTTC
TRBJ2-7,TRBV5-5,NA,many,CASSSLAEQYF,TGTGCCAGCAGCTCCCTAGCCGAGCAGTACTTC
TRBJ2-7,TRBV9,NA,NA,CASSPQVAGDEQYF,TGTGCCAGCAGCCCGCAGGTAGCCGGAGACGAGCAGTACTTC
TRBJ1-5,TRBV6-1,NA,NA,CASSLIGRNQPQHF,TGTGCCAGCAGTCTAATAGGACGCAATCAGCCCCAGCATTTT
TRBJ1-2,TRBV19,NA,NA,CASSIEPLYGYTF,TGTGCCAGTAGTATTGAACCGCTCTATGGCTACACCTTC
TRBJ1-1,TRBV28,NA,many,CASITNSRGEAFF,TGTGCCAGCATCACAAATTCACGGGGTGAAGCTTTCTTT
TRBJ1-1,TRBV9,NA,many,CASSLGPTNTEAFF,TGTGCCAGCAGCTTAGGGCCCACGAACACTGAAGCTTTCTTT
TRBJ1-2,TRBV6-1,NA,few,CASRHREHGYTF,TGTGCCAGCAGGCACCGGGAGCATGGCTACACCTTC
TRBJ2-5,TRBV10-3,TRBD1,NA,CAIRNRGPEIQYF,TGTGCCATCAGGAACAGGGGCCCCGAGATCCAGTACTTC
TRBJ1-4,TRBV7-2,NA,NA,CASSLAYRGGSTNEKLFF,TGTGCCAGCAGCTTAGCCTACCGTGGGGGTTCCACTAATGAAAAACTGTTTTTT
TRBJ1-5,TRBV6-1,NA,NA,CASSATGQNQPQHF,TGTGCCAGCAGTGCAACAGGGCAGAATCAGCCCCAGCATTTT